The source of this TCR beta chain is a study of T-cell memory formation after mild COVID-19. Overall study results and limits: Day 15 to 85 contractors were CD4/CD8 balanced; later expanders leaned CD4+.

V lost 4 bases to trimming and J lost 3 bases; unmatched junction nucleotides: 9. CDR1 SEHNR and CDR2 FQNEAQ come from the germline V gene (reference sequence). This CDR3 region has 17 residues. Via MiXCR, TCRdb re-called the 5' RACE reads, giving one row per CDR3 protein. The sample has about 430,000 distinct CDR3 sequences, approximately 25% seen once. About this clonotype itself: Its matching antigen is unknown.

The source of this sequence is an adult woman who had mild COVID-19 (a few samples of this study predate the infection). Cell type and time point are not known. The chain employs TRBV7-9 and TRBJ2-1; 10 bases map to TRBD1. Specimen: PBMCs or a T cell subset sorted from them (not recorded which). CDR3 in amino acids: CASSSARQGADYNEQFF. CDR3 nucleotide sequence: TGTGCCAGCAGCTCGGCGAGACAGGGGGCGGACTACAATGAGCAGTTCTTC.